One sample yielded the 12 T cell receptor beta chains listed below, sequenced in a study of CD4 T cells in relation to SARS-CoV-2 and coronaviruses. Profiling relied on immunoSEQ multiplex PCR, and the TCRdb table lists in-frame clones only, not all of them. The table has more than 35,000 clones, around 80% seen once. No antigen has been identified for these receptors. Sequencing was performed on memory CD4+ T cells from PBMCs, cultured in vitro. The receptors stem from an adult with COVID-19.

The chain links TRBV20-1 to TRBJ2-5; unclear D gene. This CDR3 has 14 amino acids. V was clipped by 3 bases and J by 3 bases, with 14 bases between them. Looked up from germline, CDR1 is DFQATT and CDR2 is SNEGSKA (reference sequence). This CDR3 reads CSASRGPLKETQYF. DNA of the CDR3: TGCAGTGCTAGTCGCGGCCCCCTGAAAGAGACCCAGTACTTC.

The genes are TRBV7-2 and TRBJ2-1; 9 bases align to TRBD2. The CDR3 is 17 amino acids. CDR1 is SGHTA, CDR2 FQGNSA, per germline. After removal of 5 bases from V and 2 bases from J, the junction contained 10 bases not matched to a gene. The CDR3 here is CASSPWTGLAAYNEQFF. The CDR3 nucleotides are TGTGCCAGCAGCCCCTGGACGGGACTAGCCGCCTACAATGAGCAGTTCTTC.

With regard to this clone: The sample holds other DNA sequences that translate to the same CDR3. This sequence joins TRBV2 and TRBJ2-6; no clear D. Germline V gives CDR1 SNHLY, CDR2 FYNNEI. Trimming stripped 5 bases from V and 0 bases from J, with 14 bases between. The CDR3 totals 17 residues. The DNA for the CDR3 is TGTGCCAGCAGTCTTGGCTATGTCGGCTCTGGGGCCAACGTCCTGACTTTC. This gives the protein CASSLGYVGSGANVLTF.

The rearrangement joins TRBV5-1 to TRBJ2-5; no firm D call. The CDR3 has 14 amino acids. From germline, CDR1 is SGHRS and CDR2 YFSETQ. V gave up 1 base and J gave up 1 base, with 8 bases separating them. CDR3 amino acids: CASSLPELQETQYF. CDR3 nucleotide sequence: TGCGCCAGCAGCTTGCCGGAGCTCCAAGAGACCCAGTACTTC. The whole variable domain, remainder taken from reference TRBV5-1 and TRBJ2-5, is KAGVTQTPRYLIKTRGQQVTLSCSPISGHRSVSWYQQTPGQGLQFLFEYFSETQRNKGNFPGRFSGRQFSNSRSEMNVSTLELGDSALYLCASSLPELQETQYFGPGTRLLVL.

The sample holds a few counts of this clone. The chain has TRBV27 and TRBJ1-5; the D is unclear. This CDR3 is built from 12 residues. CDR1 MNHEY and CDR2 SMNVEV come from the germline V gene (reference sequence). Trimming left V 3 bases short and J 3 bases short, with 3 bases between. The CDR3 DNA reads as TGTGCCAGCAGTTTTCCCAATCAGCCCCAGCATTTT. Encoded protein: CASSFPNQPQHF.

This chain joins TRBV27 and TRBJ1-4, with a weak D call TRBD1 (5 bases). Trimming removed 6 bases from V and 8 bases from J, with 16 bases in between. Germline V gene lookup returns CDR1 MNHEY and CDR2 SMNVEV (reference sequence). The CDR3 length is 14 residues. The CDR3 region has the DNA TGTGCCAGCAGCCGTGGGGGAGAAGGAGAAAAACTGTTTTTT. Protein product: CASSRGGEGEKLFF.

In its sample, this clone was seen once. The genes are TRBV2 and TRBJ1-6, with D maybe TRBD1 (5 bases). Germline loops: CDR1 SNHLY, CDR2 FYNNEI. V lost 3 bases and J lost 8, with 14 bases in between. This CDR3 is 15 amino acids long. The CDR3 is CASSEIQGIDSPLHF. The CDR3 DNA sequence: TGTGCCAGCAGTGAGATCCAGGGAATCGATTCACCCCTCCACTTT.

The chain uses TRBV7-2 and TRBJ1-6; no clear D. The CDR3 length is 12 residues. The germline V gene encodes CDR1 SGHTA and CDR2 FQGNSA. Trimming left V 4 bases short and J 14 bases short, with 12 bases between. CDR3 coding DNA: TGTGCCAGCAGCTCCCGACACGGGTCCCTCCACTTT. Translation gives CASSSRHGSLHF.

The chain combines TRBV19 with TRBJ2-1; 9 bases match TRBD2. The CDR3 length is 16 residues. Trimming took 2 bases from V and 0 from J; bases not matched to a gene: 2. The germline V gene has CDR1 LNHDA and CDR2 SQIVND (reference sequence). CDR3 sequence reads: CASSILRGGSYNEQFF. The CDR3 DNA reads as TGTGCCAGTAGTATATTGCGGGGGGGCTCCTACAATGAGCAGTTCTTC. Looking up the rest from reference TRBV19 and TRBJ2-1 gives the full variable domain: DGGITQSPKYLFRKEGQNVTLSCEQNLNHDAMYWYRQDPGQGLRLIYYSQIVNDFQKGDIAEGYSVSREKKESFPLTVTSAQKNPTAFYLCASSILRGGSYNEQFFGPGTRLTVL.

This chain links TRBV6-1 with TRBJ2-5; tentatively, D is TRBD2 (6 bases). Per the germline V gene, CDR1 is MNHNS and CDR2 is SASEGT. Trimming took off 0 bases at V and 3 bases at J, with 14 bases between the two ends. This CDR3 comprises 16 residues. The CDR3 loop is CASSEAHGGVEETQYF. For the CDR3, the DNA is TGTGCCAGCAGTGAAGCCCACGGGGGAGTTGAAGAGACCCAGTACTTC.

This clone has only one observation. This sequence joins TRBV19 and TRBJ2-1; no reliable D call. The germline CDR1 and CDR2 sequences are LNHDA and SQIVND (reference sequence). The ends were cut back, 3 bases at V and 10 bases at J, with 13 bases in the middle. The CDR3 loop spans 13 amino acids. In DNA form, the CDR3 reads TGTGCCAGTAGTATGGGCCGCCTTGGGGAGCAGTTCTTC. The encoded protein is CASSMGRLGEQFF.

This chain links TRBV4-2 with TRBJ2-3; no definite D call. V lost 0 bases and J lost 7, with 8 bases in between. The CDR3 contains 13 residues. From germline, CDR1 is LGHNA and CDR2 YNFKEQ. Here the CDR3 reads CASSQDLAYTQYF. Here the CDR3 DNA reads TGTGCCAGCAGCCAAGATCTTGCATATACGCAGTATTTT.